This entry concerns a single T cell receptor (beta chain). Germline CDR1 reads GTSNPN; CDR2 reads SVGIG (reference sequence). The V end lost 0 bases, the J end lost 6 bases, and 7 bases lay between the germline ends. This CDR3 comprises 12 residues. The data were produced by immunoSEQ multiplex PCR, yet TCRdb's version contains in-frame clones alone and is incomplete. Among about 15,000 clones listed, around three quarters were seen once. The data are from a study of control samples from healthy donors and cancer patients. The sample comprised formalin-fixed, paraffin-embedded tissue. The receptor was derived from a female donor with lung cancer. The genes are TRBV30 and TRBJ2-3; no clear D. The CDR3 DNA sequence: TGTGCCTGGAGTGTAAGGCTTGATACGCAGTATTTT. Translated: CAWSVRLDTQYF.